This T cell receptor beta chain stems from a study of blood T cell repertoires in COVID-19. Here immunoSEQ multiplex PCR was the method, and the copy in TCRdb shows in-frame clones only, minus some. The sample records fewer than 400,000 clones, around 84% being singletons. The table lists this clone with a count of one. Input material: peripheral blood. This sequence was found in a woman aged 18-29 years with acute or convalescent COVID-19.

The CDR3 spells CASSPRSTGETNEKLFF. CDR3 coding DNA: TGTGCCAGCAGCCCCCGGTCGACTGGAGAAACTAATGAAAAACTGTTTTTT. The genes are TRBV4-2 and TRBJ1-4; D unresolved. The germline V gene has CDR1 LGHNA and CDR2 YNFKEQ. This CDR3 has 17 amino acids. Trimming removed 4 bases from V and 1 base from J, with 16 bases in between.